This entry lists 30 T cell receptor beta chains sequenced from one sample in a study of blood T cell repertoires in COVID-19. Profiling relied on immunoSEQ multiplex PCR, and the TCRdb table lists in-frame clones only, not all of them. The table records 20,000 to 25,000 clones, more than 70% of them present only once. Sequencing was carried out using peripheral blood. These TCRs come from a human donor in a cohort sampled during active COVID-19.

This clone was counted between two and nine times. This sequence joins TRBV2 and TRBJ1-2; 10 bases line up with TRBD1. The CDR3 extends over 13 amino acids. Germline CDR1 reads SNHLY; CDR2 reads FYNNEI. V was pared by 5 bases and J by 7 bases, with 4 bases of the junction left unmatched. The DNA for the CDR3 is TGTGCCAGCAGTAACGACAGGGGGCCTGGCTACACCTTC. Encoded protein: CASSNDRGPGYTF.

This clone has only a few counts. J is TRBJ1-6 and V is TRBV5-1; tentative D call: TRBD1 (5 bases). Germline V CDR1 and CDR2: SGHRS, YFSETQ. The CDR3 runs 15 residues. V lost 0 bases and J lost 7, with 11 bases in between. CDR3 nucleotides: TGCGCCAGCAGCTTGGTTGGCTCAGGGAATTCACCCCTCCACTTT. It encodes CASSLVGSGNSPLHF.

The chain employs TRBV6-5 and TRBJ2-7; 7 bases match TRBD2. The CDR3 loop spans 15 amino acids. Germline CDR1 reads MNHEY; CDR2 reads SVGAGI. J gave up 3 bases and V 0 bases, and 5 bases lay outside the gene matches. The CDR3 DNA sequence: TGTGCCAGCAGTTACTCCTCTGCGGGAGACTACGAGCAGTACTTC. It codes for CASSYSSAGDYEQYF.

The chain recombines TRBV6-1 with TRBJ1-3; D remains ambiguous. Germline CDR1 reads MNHNS; CDR2 reads SASEGT. Between the trimmed V and J ends, which lost 0 bases and 4 bases, there was a span of 4 bases. This CDR3 is built from 13 residues. The CDR3 is CASSEALGNTIYF. CDR3 nucleotide sequence: TGTGCCAGCAGTGAAGCACTAGGAAACACCATATATTTT.

The CDR3 is CASSQRTGDGYTF. The CDR3 nucleotides read TGTGCCAGCAGCCAGAGGACAGGGGATGGCTACACCTTC. The V gene is TRBV3-1 (or the pseudogene TRBV3-2), the J gene TRBJ1-2, with 9 nucleotides matching TRBD1. The V segment lost 3 bases and the J segment 6 bases; nucleotides outside the gene matches: 2. Germline values: CDR1 LGHDT, CDR2 YNNKEL (reference sequence). The CDR3 length is 13 residues.

Comment on this clone: An end of the junction does not agree with germline; a read error may underlie this. The CDR3 loop is CASSLKGFTSSVF. CDR3 DNA sequence: TGTGCCAGCAGTTTAAAAGGCTTCACTAGTTCGGTCTTC. The rearrangement joins TRBV27 to TRBJ2-1, with D possibly matching TRBD2 (5 bases). Germline V gene sequence: CDR1 MNHEY, CDR2 SMNVEV (reference sequence). The CDR3 sequence is 13 residues long.

This chain joins TRBV30 and TRBJ2-5; D is perhaps TRBD2 (6 bases). V was shortened by 4 bases and J by 1 base, with 7 bases between the two germline ends. Germline CDR1 reads GTSNPN; CDR2 reads SVGIG (reference sequence). The CDR3 has 12 residues. The CDR3 region has the DNA TGTGCCTGGATGGGGGGCCAAGAGACCCAGTACTTC. The encoded protein is CAWMGGQETQYF.

The chain carries TRBV18 and TRBJ2-1; maybe TRBD2 (6 bases). Trimming cost V 6 bases and J 6 bases, with 15 bases left between them. This CDR3 region has 14 residues. The germline V gene encodes CDR1 KGHSH and CDR2 LQKENI. The CDR3 coding sequence is TGTGCCAGCTCCATCCGGGACTCGCCCAATGAGCAGTTCTTC. Protein sequence: CASSIRDSPNEQFF.

This sequence joins TRBV9 and TRBJ1-1, with D possibly TRBD1 on 5 matching bases. In germline, CDR1 is SGDLS, CDR2 YYNGEE. V was cut by 0 bases and J by 0 bases, with 9 bases left in between. This CDR3 spans 15 amino acids. CDR3 region: CASSVAGSLNTEAFF. In DNA form, the CDR3 reads TGTGCCAGCAGCGTAGCAGGGTCCTTGAACACTGAAGCTTTCTTT.

The chain links TRBV13 to TRBJ2-1; 10 bases line up with TRBD1. The CDR3 is 15 residues long. Germline V gene sequence: CDR1 PRHDT, CDR2 FYEKMQ (reference sequence). V lost 5 bases and J lost 7; bases outside the gene matches: 8. Written as DNA, the CDR3 is TGTGCCAGCAGCCGTAGGGGACAGGGGTTGAATGAGCAGTTCTTC. Its protein is CASSRRGQGLNEQFF.

V usage is TRBV5-6 and J usage is TRBJ2-1, with 9 bases fitting TRBD1. The CDR3 runs to 14 residues. V trimming: 4 bases; J trimming: 7 bases; junction bases outside the gene matches: 6. The germline V gene has CDR1 SGHDT and CDR2 YYEEEE. CDR3 bases: TGTGCCAGCAGCCTGACCGGGACAGGGAATGAGCAGTTCTTC. It is translated as CASSLTGTGNEQFF.

This chain uses TRBV19 with TRBJ2-5; D perhaps matches TRBD1 (5 bases). The CDR3 covers 14 residues. From germline, CDR1 is LNHDA and CDR2 SQIVND (reference sequence). The V and J ends lost 2 bases and 2 bases respectively, with 9 bases between them. This chain's CDR3 is CASSIWAGQETQYF. Written as DNA, the CDR3 is TGTGCCAGTAGTATATGGGCAGGGCAAGAGACCCAGTACTTC.

The J gene is TRBJ1-1, the V gene TRBV6-6, with 12 bases matching TRBD1. Germline V gives CDR1 MNHNY, CDR2 SVGAGI (reference sequence). The CDR3 is 16 amino acids. V lost 4 bases to trimming and J lost 8 bases; unmatched junction nucleotides: 11. The CDR3 DNA reads TGTGCCAGCAGTTCCCCGGGACAGGGGGCGGTCGTCGAAGCTTTCTTT. Translation gives CASSSPGQGAVVEAFF.

The rearrangement links TRBV15 to TRBJ1-2, with D possibly matching TRBD1 (5 bases). The V end was cut by 0 bases, the J end by 8 bases, with 13 bases between. Germline assignment: CDR1 LNHNV and CDR2 YYDKDF (reference sequence). The CDR3 has 14 residues. The CDR3, as DNA: TGTGCCACCAGCAGAGACTCCGGGACTAGAGGCTACACCTTC. Translated: CATSRDSGTRGYTF.

The chain uses TRBV19 and TRBJ1-1; D gene uncertain. CDR1 and CDR2 from the germline V gene are LNHDA and SQIVND (reference sequence). This CDR3 region has 14 residues. V was cut by 3 bases and J by 3 bases, with 11 bases left in between. CDR3 amino acids: CASSIGRRDTEAFF. CDR3 sequence (DNA): TGTGCCAGTAGTATTGGGCGGAGGGACACTGAAGCTTTCTTT. The whole variable domain, filled in from reference TRBV19 and TRBJ1-1, reads DGGITQSPKYLFRKEGQNVTLSCEQNLNHDAMYWYRQDPGQGLRLIYYSQIVNDFQKGDIAEGYSVSREKKESFPLTVTSAQKNPTAFYLCASSIGRRDTEAFFGQGTRLTVV.

V and J are TRBV5-1 and TRBJ2-7, with 12 bases aligning to TRBD2. CDR1 and CDR2 from the germline V gene are SGHRS and YFSETQ. J gave up 0 bases and V 2 bases, and 9 bases lay outside the gene matches. The CDR3 extends over 18 amino acids. The CDR3 here is CASSLTSGRTSSSYEQYF. Written as DNA, the CDR3 is TGCGCCAGCAGCTTAACTAGCGGGAGGACCTCGAGCTCCTACGAGCAGTACTTC.

V usage is TRBV14 and J usage is TRBJ2-7; TRBD2 matches at 7 bases. Germline V gives CDR1 SGHDN, CDR2 FVKESK. J gave up 2 bases and V 1 base, and 8 bases lay outside the gene matches. This CDR3 is built from 16 residues. This CDR3 is CASSQGGGRGTYEQYF. The CDR3 DNA sequence: TGTGCCAGCAGCCAAGGTGGCGGGAGAGGGACCTACGAGCAGTACTTC.

This clone was detected a few times. This sequence joins TRBV5-4 and TRBJ1-6, with D tentatively TRBD1 (6 bases). Germline V CDR1 and CDR2: SGHNT, YYREEE (reference sequence). Trimming removed 4 bases at V and 6 bases at J, with 11 bases between. This CDR3 has 14 amino acids. The CDR3 nucleotides are TGTGCCAGCAGCCAGGACAGCCTTAATTCACCCCTCCACTTT. Amino acids: CASSQDSLNSPLHF.

The rearrangement joins TRBV5-7 to TRBJ2-1, with a tentative D call TRBD1 (6 bases). TRBV5-7 qualifies as an ORF whose function is uncertain. Trimming removed 2 bases from V and 2 bases from J, with 11 bases in between. This CDR3 spans 15 amino acids. CDR3 protein: CASSFAGTPYNEQFF. The CDR3 bases are TGTGCCAGCAGCTTTGCCGGGACACCCTACAATGAGCAGTTCTTC.

The chain employs TRBV5-4 and TRBJ1-4; TRBD1 is a possible D gene (5 bases). The CDR3 is 16 amino acids. Trimming left V 2 bases short and J 1 base short, with 12 bases between. Germline V gives CDR1 SGHNT, CDR2 YYREEE (reference sequence). CDR3 nucleotide sequence: TGTGCCAGCAGCTTACATCAGGGAGGAACTAATGAAAAACTGTTTTTT. Its protein product is CASSLHQGGTNEKLFF.

This clone has more than one count but fewer than ten. This sample includes further DNA sequences coding for the same CDR3. This chain connects TRBV11-3 to TRBJ2-3; maybe TRBD1 (5 bases). CDR1 and CDR2 (germline): SGHNT, YENEEA. Deletions cut 3 bases from V and 0 bases from J, with 7 bases between. The CDR3 extends over 14 amino acids. CDR3 nucleotides: TGTGCCAGCAGCTTGACAGCAAGCACAGATACGCAGTATTTT. Its translation: CASSLTASTDTQYF.

CDR3 sequence reads: CAWSVGGPNTEAFF. In nucleotides, the CDR3 is TGTGCCTGGAGTGTCGGGGGGCCGAACACTGAAGCTTTCTTT. The chain links TRBV30 to TRBJ1-1, with a tentative D call TRBD1 (6 bases). The germline V and J ends were trimmed by 0 bases and 1 base, with 9 bases remaining between them. Germline V gives CDR1 GTSNPN, CDR2 SVGIG (reference sequence). The CDR3 is made up of 14 amino acids.

The V gene is TRBV28, the J gene TRBJ1-5, with TRBD1 as a possible D gene (5 bases). CDR3 length equals 13 residues. Per the germline V gene, CDR1 is MDHEN and CDR2 is SYDVKM. Trimming removed 5 bases at V and 5 bases at J, with 10 bases between. The CDR3 spells CASSPRDYQPQHF. The CDR3 coding sequence is TGTGCCAGCAGTCCTCGGGACTATCAGCCCCAGCATTTT. The variable domain in full, with the rest retrieved from reference TRBV28 and TRBJ1-5, is DVKVTQSSRYLVKRTGEKVFLECVQDMDHENMFWYRQDPGLGLRLIYFSYDVKMKEKGDIPEGYSVSREKKERFSLILESASTNQTSMYLCASSPRDYQPQHFGDGTRLSIL.

The chain couples TRBV9 to TRBJ2-1; weak D call: TRBD1 (5 bases). This CDR3 contains 16 residues. V lost 0 bases and J lost 0, with 10 bases in between. Germline CDR1 and CDR2: SGDLS and YYNGEE. This chain's CDR3 is CASSVVQDSSYNEQFF. Here the CDR3 DNA reads TGTGCCAGCAGCGTAGTACAGGATAGCTCCTACAATGAGCAGTTCTTC.

The V and J genes are TRBV4-2 and TRBJ1-5, with D perhaps TRBD1 (6 bases). CDR1 and CDR2 (germline): LGHNA, YNFKEQ. The V gene lost 2 bases and the J gene lost 2 bases, with 10 bases spanning the gap. The CDR3 totals 15 residues. The CDR3, as DNA: TGTGCCAGCAGCCAAAACAGGGTGGGCAATCAGCCCCAGCATTTT. Translation gives CASSQNRVGNQPQHF.

The V and J genes are TRBV28 and TRBJ2-3, with 7 bases aligning to TRBD1. Germline lookup yields CDR1 MDHEN and CDR2 SYDVKM. This CDR3 has 15 residues. V was clipped by 6 bases and J by 4 bases; unmatched bases: 10. CDR3 nucleotide sequence: TGTGCCAGCAGCCCTAACAGGGGTGGAGCAGATACGCAGTATTTT. This codes for CASSPNRGGADTQYF.

This chain uses TRBV24-1 with TRBJ2-5; 8 nucleotides agree with TRBD1. Germline values: CDR1 KGHDR, CDR2 SFDVKD. The ends lost 6 bases at V and 5 bases at J; junction bases unmatched: 13. The CDR3 is made up of 16 amino acids. The DNA for the CDR3 is TGTGCCACCAGTCCACGTATTGGGACAGGAGGGGAGACCCAGTACTTC. Its translation: CATSPRIGTGGETQYF.

The chain links TRBV25-1 to TRBJ1-2, with a weak D call TRBD1 (6 bases). This CDR3 region has 13 residues. The V end lost 7 bases, the J end lost 8 bases, and 17 bases lay between the germline ends. Germline CDR1 reads MGHDK; CDR2 reads SYGVNS. The CDR3 DNA follows: TGTGCCAGCACTTCCGCGGGGGGGCAGGGCTACACCTTC. Residues: CASTSAGGQGYTF.

The chain combines TRBV11-2 with TRBJ1-5; no clear D. V lost 3 bases to trimming and J lost 2 bases, with 14 bases between them. Germline CDR1 reads SGHAT; CDR2 reads FQNNGV. CDR3 length: 16 amino acids. CDR3 in DNA: TGTGCCAGCAGCTTTGGGAGTCACCGGGGCAATCAGCCCCAGCATTTT. It encodes CASSFGSHRGNQPQHF.

J is TRBJ1-1 and V is TRBV28, with D possibly being TRBD1 (5 bases). The germline V and J ends were trimmed by 8 bases and 0 bases, with 10 bases remaining between them. CDR3 length: 13 amino acids. The V gene's germline CDR1 is MDHEN and CDR2 SYDVKM. The CDR3: CASQGDVNTEAFF. For the CDR3, the DNA is TGTGCCAGCCAGGGTGATGTGAACACTGAAGCTTTCTTT.